This T cell receptor beta chain was retrieved from a study of beta chain features in type 1 diabetes. The authors reverse transcribed all of the isolated RNA, so sequencing captured expressed TCRB transcripts. The table came from immunoSEQ multiplex PCR; TCRdb's copy has only in-frame clones and leaves some out. The sample records 620,000 or so clones, about a sixth being singletons. CDR3 length equals 15 residues. Trimming cost V 1 base and J 4 bases, with 13 bases left between them. Per germline, CDR1 SQVTM and CDR2 ANQGSEA. Sequenced: naive CD4+ T cells from blood. V is TRBV29-1 and J is TRBJ2-2; D might be TRBD1 (5 bases). This receptor was taken from a man aged 18-30 years in good health. CDR3 amino acids: CSVEVAQGITGELFF. The CDR3, as DNA: TGCAGCGTTGAAGTCGCGCAGGGCATCACCGGGGAGCTGTTTTTT.